Reported below is one TCR beta chain. Per the authors' pipeline: Cell counts per sample came from amplifying reference gene primers. Sequencing used immunoSEQ multiplex PCR; TCRdb keeps in-frame clones, though not all of them. Clone size and V and J calls were adopted from that table, with D and trimming inferred from the DNA. This table holds approximately 330,000 clones, roughly 90% found once. The data stem from a study of blood T cell repertoires in COVID-19. Study at large: Specimens from acute and convalescent COVID-19 originated in the United States, Italy and Spain. Sample material is recorded as cDNA or gDNA derived from T cells, B-cell-depleted T cells, or PBMCs.

Germline V CDR1 and CDR2: SGHDT, YYEEEE. The CDR3 totals 14 residues. Trimming removed 0 bases from V and 7 bases from J, with 11 bases in between. Seattle participants joined during active infection and were tracked over time. Specimen: peripheral blood. V and J are TRBV5-6 and TRBJ1-5; D might be TRBD1 (5 bases). This TCR was sampled from a young man with COVID-19, enrolled during active disease. The CDR3 nucleotides are TGTGCCAGCAGCTTGGCCCGATGGGGCCAGCCCCAGCATTTT. Translating gives CASSLARWGQPQHF.